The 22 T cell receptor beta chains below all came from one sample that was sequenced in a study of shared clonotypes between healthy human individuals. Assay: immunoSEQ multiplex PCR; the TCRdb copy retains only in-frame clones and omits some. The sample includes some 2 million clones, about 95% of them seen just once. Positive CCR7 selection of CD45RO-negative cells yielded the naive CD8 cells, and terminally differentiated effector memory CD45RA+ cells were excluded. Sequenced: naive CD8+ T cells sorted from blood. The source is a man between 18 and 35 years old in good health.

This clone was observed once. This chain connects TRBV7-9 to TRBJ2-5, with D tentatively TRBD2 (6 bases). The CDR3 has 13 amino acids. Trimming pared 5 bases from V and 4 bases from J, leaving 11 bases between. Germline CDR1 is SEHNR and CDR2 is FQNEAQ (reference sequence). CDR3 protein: CASSPGGAETQYF. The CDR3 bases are TGTGCCAGCAGCCCCGGGGGTGCAGAGACCCAGTACTTC.

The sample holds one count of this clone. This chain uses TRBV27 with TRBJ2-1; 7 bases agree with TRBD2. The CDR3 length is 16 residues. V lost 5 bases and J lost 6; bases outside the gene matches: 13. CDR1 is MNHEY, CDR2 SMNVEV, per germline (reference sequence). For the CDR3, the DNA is TGTGCCAGCAGTCCCGGGGCGGGGGAGCACTTCAATGAGCAGTTCTTC. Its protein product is CASSPGAGEHFNEQFF.

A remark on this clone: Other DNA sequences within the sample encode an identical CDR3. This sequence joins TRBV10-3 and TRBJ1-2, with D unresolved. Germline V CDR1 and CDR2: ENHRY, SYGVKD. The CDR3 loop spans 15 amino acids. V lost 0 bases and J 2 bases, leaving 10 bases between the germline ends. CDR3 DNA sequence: TGTGCCATCAGTGAGTCCCTAGGAGGGAACTATGGCTACACCTTC. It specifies CAISESLGGNYGYTF.

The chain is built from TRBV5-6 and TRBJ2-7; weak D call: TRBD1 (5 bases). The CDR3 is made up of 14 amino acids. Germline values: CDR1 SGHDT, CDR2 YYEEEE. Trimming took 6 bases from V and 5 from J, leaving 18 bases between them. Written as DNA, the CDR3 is TGTGCCAGCACCCTTGGGGCAGGGAACGACGAGCAGTACTTC. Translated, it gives CASTLGAGNDEQYF.

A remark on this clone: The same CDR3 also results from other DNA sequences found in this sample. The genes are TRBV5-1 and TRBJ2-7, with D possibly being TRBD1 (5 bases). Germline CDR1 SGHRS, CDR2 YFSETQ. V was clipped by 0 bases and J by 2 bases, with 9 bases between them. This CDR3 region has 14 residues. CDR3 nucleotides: TGCGCCAGCAGCTTGGCGGACAAGGCCTACGAGCAGTACTTC. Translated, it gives CASSLADKAYEQYF.

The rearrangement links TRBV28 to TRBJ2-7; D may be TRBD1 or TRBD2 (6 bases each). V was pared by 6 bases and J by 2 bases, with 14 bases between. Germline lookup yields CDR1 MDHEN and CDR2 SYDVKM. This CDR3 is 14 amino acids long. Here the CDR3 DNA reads TGTGCCAGCAGCCAACAGGGAGGAACCTACGAGCAGTACTTC. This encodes CASSQQGGTYEQYF.

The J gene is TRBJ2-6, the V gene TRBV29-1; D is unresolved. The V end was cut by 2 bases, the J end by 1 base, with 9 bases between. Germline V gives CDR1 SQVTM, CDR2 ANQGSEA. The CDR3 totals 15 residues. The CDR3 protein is CSVEQIESGANVLTF. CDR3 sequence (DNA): TGCAGCGTTGAACAGATAGAATCTGGGGCCAACGTCCTGACTTTC.

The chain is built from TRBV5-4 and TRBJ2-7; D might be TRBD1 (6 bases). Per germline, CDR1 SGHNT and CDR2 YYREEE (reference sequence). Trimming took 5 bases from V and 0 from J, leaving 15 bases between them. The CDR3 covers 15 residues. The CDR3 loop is CASSLGQTSSYEQYF. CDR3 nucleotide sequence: TGTGCCAGCAGTTTAGGACAGACGAGCTCCTACGAGCAGTACTTC.

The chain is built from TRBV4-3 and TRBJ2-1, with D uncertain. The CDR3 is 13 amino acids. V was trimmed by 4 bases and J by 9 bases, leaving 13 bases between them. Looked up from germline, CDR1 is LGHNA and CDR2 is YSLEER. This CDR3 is CASSPVITLEQFF. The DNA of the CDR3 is TGCGCCAGCAGCCCAGTCATTACCCTTGAGCAGTTCTTC.

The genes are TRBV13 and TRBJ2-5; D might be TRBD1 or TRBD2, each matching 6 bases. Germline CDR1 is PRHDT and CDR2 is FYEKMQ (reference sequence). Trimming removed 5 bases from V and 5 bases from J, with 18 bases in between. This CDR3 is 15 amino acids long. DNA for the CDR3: TGTGCCAGCAGCCCCCGGGGGCTAGCAGGGGAGACCCAGTACTTC. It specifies CASSPRGLAGETQYF.

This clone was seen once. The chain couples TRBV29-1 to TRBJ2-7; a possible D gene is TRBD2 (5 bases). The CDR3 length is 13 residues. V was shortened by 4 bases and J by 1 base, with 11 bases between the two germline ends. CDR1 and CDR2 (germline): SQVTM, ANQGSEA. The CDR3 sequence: CSVALSVSYEQYF. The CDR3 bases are TGCAGCGTTGCCCTTAGCGTTTCCTACGAGCAGTACTTC.

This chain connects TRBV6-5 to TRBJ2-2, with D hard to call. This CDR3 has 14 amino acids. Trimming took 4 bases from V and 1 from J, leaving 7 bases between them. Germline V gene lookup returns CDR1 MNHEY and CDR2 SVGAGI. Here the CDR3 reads CASSLGVNTGELFF. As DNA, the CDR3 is TGTGCCAGCAGTTTAGGAGTGAACACCGGGGAGCTGTTTTTT.

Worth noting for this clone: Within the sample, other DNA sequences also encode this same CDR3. As DNA, the CDR3 is TGTGCCAGCAGCTTGTTGTCGGAGACCCAGTACTTC. It codes for CASSLLSETQYF. The chain uses TRBV13 and TRBJ2-5; D remains ambiguous. Germline V lookup: CDR1 PRHDT, CDR2 FYEKMQ (reference sequence). V was pared by 3 bases and J by 5 bases, with 7 bases between. This CDR3 is built from 12 residues.

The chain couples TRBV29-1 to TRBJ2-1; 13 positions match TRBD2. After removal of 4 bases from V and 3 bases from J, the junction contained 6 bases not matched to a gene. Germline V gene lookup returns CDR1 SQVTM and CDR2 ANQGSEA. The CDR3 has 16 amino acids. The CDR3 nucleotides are TGCAGCGTTGGAGGACTAGCGGGAGATGACTACAATGAGCAGTTCTTC. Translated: CSVGGLAGDDYNEQFF.

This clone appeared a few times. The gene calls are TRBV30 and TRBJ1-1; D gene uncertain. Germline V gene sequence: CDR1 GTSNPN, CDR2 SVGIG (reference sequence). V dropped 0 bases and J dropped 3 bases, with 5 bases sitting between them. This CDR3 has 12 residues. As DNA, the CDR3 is TGTGCCTGGAGTGTCGATCACACTGAAGCTTTCTTT. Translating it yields CAWSVDHTEAFF.

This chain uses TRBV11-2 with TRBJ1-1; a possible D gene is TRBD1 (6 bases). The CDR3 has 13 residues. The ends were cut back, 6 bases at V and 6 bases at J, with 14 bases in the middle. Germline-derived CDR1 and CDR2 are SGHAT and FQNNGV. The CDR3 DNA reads TGTGCCAGCAGATTCACAGGGTTCGCTGAAGCTTTCTTT. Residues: CASRFTGFAEAFF.

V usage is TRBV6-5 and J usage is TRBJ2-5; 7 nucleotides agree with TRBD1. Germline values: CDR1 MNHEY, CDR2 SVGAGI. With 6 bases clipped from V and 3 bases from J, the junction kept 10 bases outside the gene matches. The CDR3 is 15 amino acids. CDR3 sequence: CASSPDRANKETQYF. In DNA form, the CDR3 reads TGTGCCAGCAGCCCCGACAGGGCTAATAAAGAGACCCAGTACTTC.

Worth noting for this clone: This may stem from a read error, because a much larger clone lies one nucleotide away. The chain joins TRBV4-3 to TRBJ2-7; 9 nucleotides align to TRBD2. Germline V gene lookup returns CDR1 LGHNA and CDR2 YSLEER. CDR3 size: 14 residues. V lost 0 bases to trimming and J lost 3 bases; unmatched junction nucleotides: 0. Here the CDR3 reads CASSQETSGYEQYF. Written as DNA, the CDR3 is TGCGCCAGCAGCCAAGAGACTAGCGGCTACGAGCAGTACTTC.

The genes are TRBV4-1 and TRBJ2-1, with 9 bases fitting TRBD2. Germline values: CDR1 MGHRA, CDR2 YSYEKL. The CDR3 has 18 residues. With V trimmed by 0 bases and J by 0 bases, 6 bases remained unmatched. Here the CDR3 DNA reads TGCGCCAGCAGCCAAGAGGTAGCGGGGGCTATCTCCTACAATGAGCAGTTCTTC. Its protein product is CASSQEVAGAISYNEQFF.

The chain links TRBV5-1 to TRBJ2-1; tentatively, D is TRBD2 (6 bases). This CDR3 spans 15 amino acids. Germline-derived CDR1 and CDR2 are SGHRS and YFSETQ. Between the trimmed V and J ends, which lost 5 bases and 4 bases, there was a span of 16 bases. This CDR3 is CASRSRDPAYNEQFF. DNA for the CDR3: TGCGCCAGCAGATCGCGGGACCCCGCGTACAATGAGCAGTTCTTC.

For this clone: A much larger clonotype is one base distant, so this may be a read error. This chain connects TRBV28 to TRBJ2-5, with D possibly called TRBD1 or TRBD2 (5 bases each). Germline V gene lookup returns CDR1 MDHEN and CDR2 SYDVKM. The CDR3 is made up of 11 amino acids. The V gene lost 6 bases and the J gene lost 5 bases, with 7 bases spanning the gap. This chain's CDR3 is CASSWGETQYF. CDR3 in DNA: TGTGCCAGCAGCTGGGGGGAGACCCAGTACTTC.

The CDR3: CASSLGQGGYEQYF. In DNA form, the CDR3 reads TGTGCCAGCAGTTTGGGACAGGGAGGATACGAGCAGTACTTC. V and J are TRBV6-6 and TRBJ2-7, with TRBD1 matching 9 bases. The germline V gene has CDR1 MNHNY and CDR2 SVGAGI (reference sequence). V lost 4 bases and J lost 4; bases outside the gene matches: 5. There are 14 residues in the CDR3.